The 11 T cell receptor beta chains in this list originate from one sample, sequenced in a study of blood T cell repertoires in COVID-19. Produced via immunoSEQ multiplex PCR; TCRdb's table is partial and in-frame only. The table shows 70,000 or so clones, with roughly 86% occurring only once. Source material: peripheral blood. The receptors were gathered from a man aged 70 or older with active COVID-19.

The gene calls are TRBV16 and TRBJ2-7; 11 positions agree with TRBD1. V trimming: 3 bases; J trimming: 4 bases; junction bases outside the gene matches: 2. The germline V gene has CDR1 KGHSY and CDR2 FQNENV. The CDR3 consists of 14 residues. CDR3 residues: CASSQGDRGYEQYF. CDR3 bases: TGTGCCAGCAGCCAGGGGGACAGGGGGTACGAGCAGTACTTC.

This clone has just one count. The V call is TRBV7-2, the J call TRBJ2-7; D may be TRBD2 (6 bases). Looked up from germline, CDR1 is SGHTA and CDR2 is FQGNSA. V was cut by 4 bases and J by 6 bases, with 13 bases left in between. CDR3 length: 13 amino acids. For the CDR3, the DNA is TGTGCCAGCAGCTCGGTCCCCGGGAGCGAGCAGTACTTC. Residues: CASSSVPGSEQYF.

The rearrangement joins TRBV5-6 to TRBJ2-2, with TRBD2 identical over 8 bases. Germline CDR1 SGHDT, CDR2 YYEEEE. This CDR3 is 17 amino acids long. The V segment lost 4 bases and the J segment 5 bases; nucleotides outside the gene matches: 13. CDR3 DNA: TGTGCCAGCAGCCCGCCAGGAGCGGGAGTCCGAACCGGGGAGCTGTTTTTT. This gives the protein CASSPPGAGVRTGELFF.

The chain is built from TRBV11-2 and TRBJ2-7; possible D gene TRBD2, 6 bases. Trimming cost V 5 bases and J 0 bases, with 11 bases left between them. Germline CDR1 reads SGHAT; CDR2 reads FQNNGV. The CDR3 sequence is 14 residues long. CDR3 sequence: CASSRGTRSYEQYF. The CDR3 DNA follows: TGTGCCAGCAGCCGCGGGACCCGCTCCTACGAGCAGTACTTC.

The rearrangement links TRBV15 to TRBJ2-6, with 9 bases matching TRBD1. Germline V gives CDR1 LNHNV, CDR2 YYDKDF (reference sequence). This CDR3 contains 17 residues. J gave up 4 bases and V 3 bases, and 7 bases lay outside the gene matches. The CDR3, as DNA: TGTGCCACCAGCAGGGAACACGGACAGGGGGGGGCCAACGTCCTGACTTTC. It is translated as CATSREHGQGGANVLTF.

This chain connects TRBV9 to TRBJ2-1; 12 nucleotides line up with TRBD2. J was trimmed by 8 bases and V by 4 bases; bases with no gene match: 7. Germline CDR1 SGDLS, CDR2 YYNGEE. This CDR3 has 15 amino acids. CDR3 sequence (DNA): TGTGCCAGCAGCCCCCTAGCGGGAGGGGGCGATGAGCAGTTCTTC. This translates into CASSPLAGGGDEQFF.

The CDR3 sequence is CSVEVGGYGYTF. The CDR3, as DNA: TGCAGCGTTGAGGTCGGGGGCTATGGCTACACCTTC. The rearrangement links TRBV29-1 to TRBJ1-2; D might be TRBD1 (5 bases). The CDR3 is 12 residues long. Germline lookup yields CDR1 SQVTM and CDR2 ANQGSEA. Trimming left V 3 bases short and J 4 bases short, with 9 bases between.

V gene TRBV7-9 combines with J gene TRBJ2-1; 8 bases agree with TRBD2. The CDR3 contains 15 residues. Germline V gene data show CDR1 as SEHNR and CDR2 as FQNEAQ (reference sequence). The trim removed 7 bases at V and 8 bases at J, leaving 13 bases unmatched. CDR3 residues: CASTPPGDGGDEQFF. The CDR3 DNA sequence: TGTGCCAGCACTCCACCGGGCGACGGGGGGGATGAGCAGTTCTTC.

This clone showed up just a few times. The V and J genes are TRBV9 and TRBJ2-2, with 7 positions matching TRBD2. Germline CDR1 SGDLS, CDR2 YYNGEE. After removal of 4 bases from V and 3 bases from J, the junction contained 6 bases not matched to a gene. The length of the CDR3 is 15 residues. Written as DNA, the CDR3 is TGTGCCAGCAGCCCCAGCGGGACGGACACCGGGGAGCTGTTTTTT. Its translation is CASSPSGTDTGELFF.

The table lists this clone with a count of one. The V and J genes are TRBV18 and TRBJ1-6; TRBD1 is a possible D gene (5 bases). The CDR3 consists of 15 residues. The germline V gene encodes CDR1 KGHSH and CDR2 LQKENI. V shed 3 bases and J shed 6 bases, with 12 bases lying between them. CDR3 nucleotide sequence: TGTGCCAGCTCACCGGGGCGGCCCGGTAATTCACCCCTCCACTTT. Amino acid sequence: CASSPGRPGNSPLHF.

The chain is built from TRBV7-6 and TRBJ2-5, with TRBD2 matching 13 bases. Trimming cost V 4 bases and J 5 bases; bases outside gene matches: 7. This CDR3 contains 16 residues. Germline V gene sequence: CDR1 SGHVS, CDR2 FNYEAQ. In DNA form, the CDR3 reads TGTGCCAGCAGCTCCAGGACTAGCGGGAGAGGGGAGACCCAGTACTTC. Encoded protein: CASSSRTSGRGETQYF.